This T cell receptor (beta chain) originates from a study of identical twins (dated by TCRdb to the mid-2010s). Describing the broader study: To test whether fetal clonotypes persist, the study used deep sequencing on TCR alpha and beta repertoires from monozygotic twins, unrelated adults of various ages, and cord blood. To rule out contamination, the twin experiments were replicated at different times with different library preparation protocols.

The method behind the library was 5' RACE. TCRdb records Illumina HiSeq 2000 as the sequencer. Template switching introduced a universal primer binding site; the final cDNA contained a unique molecular identifier, enabling accurate counting of TCR cDNA molecules. First-strand cDNA for TCR alpha and beta chains was synthesized from specific primers in the conserved constant-segment region. To control for contamination, every cDNA library was double barcoded, receiving both a SMART-Mk sample barcode and Illumina barcodes. TruSeq adapter sequences and Illumina sample barcodes were added in two successive PCR steps. TCR alpha and beta cDNA libraries were sequenced on the Illumina HiSeq platform with custom primers. Processing in the source paper ran as follows. Unique molecular identifiers were extracted from raw reads with MiGEC, and CDR3 positions were determined with MiXCR. Recombination models were inferred per individual with the repgenHMM and IGoR tools using an EM algorithm. Shared clonotypes were analyzed with the tcR package in R, and sharing was normalized by the product of cloneset sizes. To study raw recombination without the effects of thymic and clonal selection, out-of-frame nonproductive sequences were analyzed. The public reads were run again by TCRdb, first through fastp at Q25 and then through MiXCR, and only productive beta chains were kept. Each CDR3 protein gets just one entry, which takes the most common genes and DNA from the rows behind it. TCRdb, rather than the study authors, made the V and J calls. In all, the sample holds 690,000 or so distinct CDR3 sequences, and more than 6.5% of those were seen once. Together, the top ten hold around 0.98% of the sample.

What the work shows at the level of the full study, not this receptor alone: Compared with coincidental sharing between unrelated individuals, an excess of low generation-probability sequences was observed among out-of-frame TCR alpha sequences shared between twins. A weaker excess of twin sharing was found in beta out-of-frame sequences because the signal-to-noise ratio was lowered by fewer shared sequences. Because the same donors could not be followed over many years, conclusions were based on cross-sectional statistical analysis. Fewer insertions were carried by abundant cord blood beta clonotypes; a weaker similar trend was observed in young adult naive repertoires, while no such trend was observed in memory repertoires. Zero-insertion analyses could be partly confounded by invariant T cells such as MAIT and iNKT, though diverse VJ usage argued against such confounding for most clonotypes. In monozygotic twins, recombination models systematically underestimated out-of-frame TCR alpha sharing, but the models matched the sharing seen between unrelated individuals.

All donors were healthy Caucasians. Three pairs of female monozygotic twins, all aged roughly 18 to 30 years, made up the twin cohort. The RNA used for TCR libraries was isolated from peripheral blood mononuclear cells. This clonotype was counted between two and nine times. It lacks a known antigen. One base away there is no much larger clone; base qualities are not given. Trimming removed 1 base from V and 2 bases from J, leaving 11 bases between the germline ends. Spanning cysteine to phenylalanine, the CDR3 consists of 15 amino acids. Of all the DNA, just the CDR3 is kept, 45 bases in frame from base 1. CDR1 is given as SGHNT and CDR2 as YENEEA, both from the germline V gene. These data were likewise used in another study, on yellow fever vaccine responses in identical twins. Per the second study: According to the authors, the vaccine-induced T cell response in identical twins seemed to be partly convergent and partly specific to each individual. In identical twins, the study followed T cell clones that responded to the vaccine with precision.

This clonotype was obtained from a woman between 18 and 29 years old in good health. The sequencing input was PBMCs. The chain employs TRBV11-3 and TRBJ2-5; the D gene lacks a confident call. The encoded CDR3 is CASSLARAVQETQYF. The nucleotide sequence reads TGTGCCAGCAGCTTAGCTAGGGCGGTTCAAGAGACCCAGTACTTC.